This TCR beta chain derives from a study of OX40 agonist ivuxolimab in advanced cancers. Profiled with immunoSEQ multiplex PCR; TCRdb holds only in-frame clones, not every one. The sample has approximately 12,000 clones; roughly four fifths are singletons. The origin of this receptor is an adult with an advanced solid tumor such as melanoma, head and neck, liver or kidney cancer. The source material was CD4+ or CD8+ T cells sorted from blood, sampled in a trial of the OX40 agonist ivuxolimab.

CDR3 amino acids: CASSLVAGRYNEQFF. The CDR3 nucleotides are TGTGCCAGCAGCTTGGTAGCGGGGAGGTACAATGAGCAGTTCTTC. The rearrangement uses TRBV5-4 and TRBJ2-1; TRBD2 matches 8 bases. Germline assignment: CDR1 SGHNT and CDR2 YYREEE (reference sequence). The J segment lost 4 bases and the V segment lost 0 bases, leaving 3 bases of the junction unmatched. The CDR3 length is 15 residues.